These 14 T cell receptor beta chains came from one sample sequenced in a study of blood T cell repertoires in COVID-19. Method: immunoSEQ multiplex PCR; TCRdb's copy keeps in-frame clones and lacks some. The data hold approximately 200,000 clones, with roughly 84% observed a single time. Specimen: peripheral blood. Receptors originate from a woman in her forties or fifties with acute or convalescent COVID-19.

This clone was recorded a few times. In nucleotides, the CDR3 is TGTGCCAGCAGCACAGGGAGCTCTGGAAACACCATATATTTT. Translating gives CASSTGSSGNTIYF. The genes are TRBV7-3 and TRBJ1-3; maybe TRBD1 (6 bases). Per the germline V gene, CDR1 is SGHTA and CDR2 is FQGTGA. CDR3 length: 14 residues. V was trimmed by 5 bases and J by 0 bases, leaving 8 bases between them.

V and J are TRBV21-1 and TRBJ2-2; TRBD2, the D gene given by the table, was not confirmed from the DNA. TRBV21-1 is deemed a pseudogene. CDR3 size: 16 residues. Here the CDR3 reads CASSRGAGLNTGELFF. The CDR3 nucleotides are TGTGCCAGCAGCAGAGGAGCCGGACTAAACACCGGGGAGCTGTTTTTT.

CDR3: CASSLGAGGGYGYTF. The CDR3 coding sequence is TGTGCCAGCAGCTTGGGTGCAGGGGGAGGCTATGGCTACACCTTC. The chain recombines TRBV5-4 with TRBJ1-2; 7 bases map to TRBD1. V gave up 0 bases and J gave up 4 bases; unmatched junction bases: 6. The CDR3 is made up of 15 amino acids. Germline V CDR1 and CDR2: SGHNT, YYREEE (reference sequence). Filled out from reference TRBV5-4 and TRBJ1-2, the complete variable domain reads ETGVTQSPTHLIKTRGQQVTLRCSSQSGHNTVSWYQQALGQGPQFIFQYYREEENGRGNFPPRFSGLQFPNYSSELNVNALELDDSALYLCASSLGAGGGYGYTFGSGTRLTVV.

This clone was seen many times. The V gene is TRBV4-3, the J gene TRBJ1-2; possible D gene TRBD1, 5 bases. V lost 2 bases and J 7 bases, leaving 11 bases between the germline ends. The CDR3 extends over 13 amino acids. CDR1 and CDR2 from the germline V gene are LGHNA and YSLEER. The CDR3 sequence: CASSQIGTFGYTF. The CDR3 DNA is TGCGCCAGCAGCCAAATCGGGACTTTTGGCTACACCTTC.

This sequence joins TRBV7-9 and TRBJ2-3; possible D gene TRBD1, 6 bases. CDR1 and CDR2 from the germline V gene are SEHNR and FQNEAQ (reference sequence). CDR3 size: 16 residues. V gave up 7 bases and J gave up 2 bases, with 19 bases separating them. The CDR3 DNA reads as TGTGCCAGCACCTGGCCCGACAGGAAGAACACAGATACGCAGTATTTT. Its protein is CASTWPDRKNTDTQYF. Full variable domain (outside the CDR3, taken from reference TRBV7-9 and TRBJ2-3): DTGVSQNPRHKITKRGQNVTFRCDPISEHNRLYWYRQTLGQGPEFLTYFQNEAQLEKSRLLSDRFSAERPKGSFSTLEIQRTEQGDSAMYLCASTWPDRKNTDTQYFGPGTRLTVL.

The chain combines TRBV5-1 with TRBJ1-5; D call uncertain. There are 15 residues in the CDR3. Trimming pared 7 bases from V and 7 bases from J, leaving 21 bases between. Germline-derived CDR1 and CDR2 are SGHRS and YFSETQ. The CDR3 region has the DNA TGCGCCAGCCCCCCCGGGATCGGGAGGCGGCAGCCCCAGCATTTT. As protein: CASPPGIGRRQPQHF.

The CDR3, as DNA: TGTGCCAGCAGCAAAGGACTGCAAGAGACCCAGTACTTC. It specifies CASSKGLQETQYF. The J gene is TRBJ2-5, the V gene TRBV7-2; possibly TRBD2 for D (5 bases). This CDR3 contains 13 residues. CDR1 and CDR2 from the germline V gene are SGHTA and FQGNSA. Trimming cost V 5 bases and J 2 bases, with 9 bases left between them.

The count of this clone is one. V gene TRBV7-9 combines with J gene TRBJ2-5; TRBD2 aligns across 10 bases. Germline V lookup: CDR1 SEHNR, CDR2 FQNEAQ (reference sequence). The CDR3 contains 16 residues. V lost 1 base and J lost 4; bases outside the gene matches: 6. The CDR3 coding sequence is TGTGCCAGCAGCTTAGAAAGCGGGGGGGCAGGAGAGACCCAGTACTTC. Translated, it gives CASSLESGGAGETQYF. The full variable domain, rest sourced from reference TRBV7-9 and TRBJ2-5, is DTGVSQNPRHKITKRGQNVTFRCDPISEHNRLYWYRQTLGQGPEFLTYFQNEAQLEKSRLLSDRFSAERPKGSFSTLEIQRTEQGDSAMYLCASSLESGGAGETQYFGPGTRLLVL.

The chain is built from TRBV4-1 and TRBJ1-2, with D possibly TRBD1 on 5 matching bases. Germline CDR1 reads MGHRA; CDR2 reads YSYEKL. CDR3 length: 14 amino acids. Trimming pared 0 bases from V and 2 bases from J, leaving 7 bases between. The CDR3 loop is CASSQEKGNYGYTF. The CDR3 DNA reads TGCGCCAGCAGCCAAGAGAAGGGGAACTATGGCTACACCTTC.

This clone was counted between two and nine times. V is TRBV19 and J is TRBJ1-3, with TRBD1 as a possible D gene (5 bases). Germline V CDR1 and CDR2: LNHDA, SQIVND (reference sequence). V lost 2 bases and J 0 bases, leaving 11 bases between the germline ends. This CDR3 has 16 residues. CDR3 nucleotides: TGTGCCAGTAGTATAAATCACAGGAGCTCTGGAAACACCATATATTTT. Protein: CASSINHRSSGNTIYF.

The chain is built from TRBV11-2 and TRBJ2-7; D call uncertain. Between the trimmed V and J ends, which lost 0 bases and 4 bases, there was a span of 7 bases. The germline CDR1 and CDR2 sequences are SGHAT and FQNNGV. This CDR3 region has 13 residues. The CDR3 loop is CASSLDPIYEQYF. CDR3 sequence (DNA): TGTGCCAGCAGCTTAGATCCTATTTACGAGCAGTACTTC.

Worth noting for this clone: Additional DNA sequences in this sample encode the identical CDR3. Written as DNA, the CDR3 is TGTGCCAGCAGCTTAGGCACGGGGAATCAGCCCCAGCATTTT. This gives the protein CASSLGTGNQPQHF. The rearrangement links TRBV7-9 to TRBJ1-5; D is unresolved. The V end was cut by 1 base, the J end by 4 bases, with 8 bases between. This CDR3 has 14 amino acids. Germline CDR1 is SEHNR and CDR2 is FQNEAQ (reference sequence).

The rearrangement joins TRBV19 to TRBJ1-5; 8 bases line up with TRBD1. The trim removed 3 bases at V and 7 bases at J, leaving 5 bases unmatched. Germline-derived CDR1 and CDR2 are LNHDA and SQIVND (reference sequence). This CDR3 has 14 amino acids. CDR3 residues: CASSMGRDRQPQHF. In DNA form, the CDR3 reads TGTGCCAGTAGTATGGGGAGGGACAGGCAGCCCCAGCATTTT.

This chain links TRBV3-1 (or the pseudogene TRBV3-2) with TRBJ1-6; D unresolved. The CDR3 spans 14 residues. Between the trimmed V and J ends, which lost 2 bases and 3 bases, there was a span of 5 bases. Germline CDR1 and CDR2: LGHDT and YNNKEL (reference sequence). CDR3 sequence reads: CASSQRDYNSPLHF. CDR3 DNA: TGTGCCAGCAGCCAACGGGACTATAATTCACCCCTCCACTTT.